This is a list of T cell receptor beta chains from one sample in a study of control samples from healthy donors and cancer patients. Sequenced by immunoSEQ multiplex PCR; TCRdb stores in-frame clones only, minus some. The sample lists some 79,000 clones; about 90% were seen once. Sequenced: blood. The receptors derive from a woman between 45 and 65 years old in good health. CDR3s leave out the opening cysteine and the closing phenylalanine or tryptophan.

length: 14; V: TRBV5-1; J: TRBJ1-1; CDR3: ASSLTATRTGTEAF
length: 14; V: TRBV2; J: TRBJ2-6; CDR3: ASSEDPPAGANVLT
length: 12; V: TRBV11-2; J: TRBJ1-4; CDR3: ASSLTGEGEKLF
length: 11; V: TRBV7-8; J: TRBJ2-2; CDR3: ASSLDGKGELF
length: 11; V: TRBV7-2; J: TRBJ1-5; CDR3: ASSLDRYQPQH
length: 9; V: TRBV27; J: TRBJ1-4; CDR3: ASSSNEKLF
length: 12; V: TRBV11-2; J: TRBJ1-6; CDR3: ASSLEGNNSPLH
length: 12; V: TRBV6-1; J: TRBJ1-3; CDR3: ASSEGQGGNTIY
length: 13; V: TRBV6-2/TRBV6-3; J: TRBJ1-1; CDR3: ASSYETGGVSEAF
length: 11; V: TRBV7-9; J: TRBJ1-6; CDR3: ASSDEEVSPLH
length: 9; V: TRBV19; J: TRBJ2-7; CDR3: ASSRSSEQY
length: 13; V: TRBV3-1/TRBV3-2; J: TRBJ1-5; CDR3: ASSQGVVGNQPQH
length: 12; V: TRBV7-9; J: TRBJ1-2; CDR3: ASSRGQGAGGYT
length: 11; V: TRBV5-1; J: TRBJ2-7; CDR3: ASSEDSGGEQY
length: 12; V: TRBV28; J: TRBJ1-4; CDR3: ASSGRQGNEKLF
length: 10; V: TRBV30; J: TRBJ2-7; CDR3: AWSMGTYEQY
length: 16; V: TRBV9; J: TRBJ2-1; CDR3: ASSVVVPSGTLRPEQF
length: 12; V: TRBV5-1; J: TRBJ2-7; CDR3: ASSSSGTTQTGY
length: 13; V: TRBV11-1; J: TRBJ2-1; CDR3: ASSLGLAGEGEQF
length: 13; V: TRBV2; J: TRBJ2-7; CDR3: ASSSTGSKTIEQY
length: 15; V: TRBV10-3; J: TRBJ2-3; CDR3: AISSGPGQTSTDTQY
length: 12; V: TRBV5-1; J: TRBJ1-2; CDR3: ASSPGTGNYGYT
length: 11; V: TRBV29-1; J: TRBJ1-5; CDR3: SVVPGGNQPQH
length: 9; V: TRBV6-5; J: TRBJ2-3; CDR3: ASRRRDTQY
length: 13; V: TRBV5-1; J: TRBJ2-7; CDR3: ASSLEGAVGSEQY
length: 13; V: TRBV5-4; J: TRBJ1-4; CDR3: ASSLDRGPNEKLF
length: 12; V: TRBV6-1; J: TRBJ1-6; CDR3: ASSEAGSRAALH
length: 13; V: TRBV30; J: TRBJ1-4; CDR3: AWSRDWATNEKLF
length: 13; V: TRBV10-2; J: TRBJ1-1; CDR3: ASSGTGHENTEAF
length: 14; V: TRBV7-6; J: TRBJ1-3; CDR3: ASRLGTVSSGNTIY
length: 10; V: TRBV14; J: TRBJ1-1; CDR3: ASSLATLRAF
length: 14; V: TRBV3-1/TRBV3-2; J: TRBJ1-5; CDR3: ASSQGTGWSNQPQH
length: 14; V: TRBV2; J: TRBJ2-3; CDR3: ASRRLLSGRVQTQY
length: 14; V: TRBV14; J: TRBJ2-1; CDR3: ASSYLAGVRNNEQF
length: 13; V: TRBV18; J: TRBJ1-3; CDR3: ASSPSEASGNTIY
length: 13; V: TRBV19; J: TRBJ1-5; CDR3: ASSMPRQPPQAQH
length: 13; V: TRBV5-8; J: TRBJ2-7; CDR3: ASSFYTDFKDEQY
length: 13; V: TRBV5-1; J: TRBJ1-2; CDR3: ASSLVAGGNYGYT
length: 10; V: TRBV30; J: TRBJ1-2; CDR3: AHLGRDYGYT
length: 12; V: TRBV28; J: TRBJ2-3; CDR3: ASSFQGGADTQY
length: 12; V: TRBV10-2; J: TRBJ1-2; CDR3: ASSAGGAVYGYT
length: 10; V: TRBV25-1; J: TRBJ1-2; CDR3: ASSEPYYGYT
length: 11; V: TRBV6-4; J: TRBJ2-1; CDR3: ASSSSSYNEQF
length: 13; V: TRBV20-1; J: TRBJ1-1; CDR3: SASGAGWADTEAF
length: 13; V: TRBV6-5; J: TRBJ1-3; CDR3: ASSSQGASGNTIY
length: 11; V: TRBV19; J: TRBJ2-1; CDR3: ASSRTGYGEQF